A selection of T cell receptor beta chains follows, all from one sample in a study of early T cells in non-severe SARS-CoV-2 infection. TCRdb re-derived calls from the 5' RACE reads in MiXCR, one entry per CDR3 protein. The data hold about 34,000 distinct CDR3 sequences, with around 5.6% observed a single time. Sequencing was carried out using whole blood. These receptors were obtained from an adult who was a healthcare worker with PCR-confirmed SARS-CoV-2 infection or an uninfected control (not recorded which). Both conserved end residues are part of each CDR3. Each record gives: CDR3 length, D gene, V gene, J gene, clone size, CDR3 protein, CDR3 DNA. D genes are given only for firm matches. Not every row has a clone size; where given, it reads once, few, many or a size class.

length: 14; D: .; V: TRBV7-2; J: TRBJ2-3; size: .; CDR3: CASRRGLYTDTQYF; DNA: TGTGCCAGCAGGCGGGGACTTTACACAGATACGCAGTATTTT
length: 14; D: .; V: TRBV7-9; J: TRBJ1-1; size: many; CDR3: CASSAGRLNTEAFF; DNA: TGTGCCAGCAGCGCAGGACGGTTGAACACTGAAGCTTTCTTT
length: 14; D: TRBD1; V: TRBV20-1; J: TRBJ2-5; size: many; CDR3: CSARQGVGQETQYF; DNA: TGCAGTGCAAGACAGGGGGTTGGGCAAGAGACCCAGTACTTC
length: 16; D: .; V: TRBV6-2/TRBV6-3; J: TRBJ1-5; size: many; CDR3: CASSDGRRIGNQPQHF; DNA: TGTGCCAGCAGTGATGGACGGAGGATTGGCAATCAGCCCCAGCATTTT
length: 14; D: .; V: TRBV7-2; J: TRBJ1-2; size: .; CDR3: CASIPGGSRYGYTF; DNA: TGTGCCAGCATCCCTGGAGGGTCGCGCTATGGCTACACCTTC
length: 14; D: .; V: TRBV5-6; J: TRBJ2-1; size: many; CDR3: CASSYGGSYNEQFF; DNA: TGTGCCAGCAGCTATGGGGGATCGTACAATGAGCAGTTCTTC
length: 14; D: TRBD1; V: TRBV2; J: TRBJ1-4; size: .; CDR3: CASRVGQVNEKLFF; DNA: TGTGCCAGCAGGGTGGGACAGGTTAATGAAAAACTGTTTTTT
length: 15; D: TRBD2; V: TRBV11-3; J: TRBJ2-5; size: many; CDR3: CASSQGLAGVETQYF; DNA: TGTGCCAGCAGTCAAGGACTAGCGGGGGTAGAGACCCAGTACTTC
length: 16; D: TRBD2; V: TRBV6-4; J: TRBJ2-3; size: many; CDR3: CASSTGTTDGPDTQYF; DNA: TGTGCCAGCAGTACCGGGACTACCGATGGACCGGATACGCAGTATTTT
length: 15; D: TRBD1; V: TRBV7-3; J: TRBJ2-3; size: many; CDR3: CASSLTAGGADTQYF; DNA: TGTGCCAGCAGCTTAACGGCAGGGGGTGCAGATACGCAGTATTTT
length: 13; D: TRBD1; V: TRBV19; J: TRBJ1-2; size: many; CDR3: CASGTGNYYGYTF; DNA: TGTGCCAGTGGGACAGGGAACTACTATGGCTACACCTTC
length: 15; D: .; V: TRBV5-1; J: TRBJ1-4; size: many; CDR3: CASSSGGNLNEKLFF; DNA: TGCGCCAGCAGCTCCGGGGGGAACCTAAATGAAAAACTGTTTTTT
length: 15; D: .; V: TRBV4-1; J: TRBJ2-3; size: many; CDR3: CASSQVFGDTDTQYF; DNA: TGCGCCAGCAGCCAAGTATTTGGGGACACAGATACGCAGTATTTT
length: 18; D: TRBD1; V: TRBV6-1; J: TRBJ2-1; size: many; CDR3: CASSESVVRGRGLHEQFF; DNA: TGTGCCAGCAGTGAATCTGTGGTTCGGGGCAGGGGGCTGCATGAGCAGTTCTTC
length: 12; D: TRBD2; V: TRBV20-1; J: TRBJ2-7; size: .; CDR3: CSATGGPSEQYF; DNA: TGCAGTGCTACGGGGGGGCCGAGTGAGCAGTACTTC
length: 16; D: TRBD1; V: TRBV28; J: TRBJ1-5; size: many; CDR3: CASRSSRGLGNQPQHF; DNA: TGTGCCAGCAGATCATCCAGGGGGCTTGGCAATCAGCCCCAGCATTTT
length: 14; D: .; V: TRBV30; J: TRBJ1-4; size: many; CDR3: CAWSVGTSGEKLFF; DNA: TGTGCCTGGAGTGTGGGGACATCGGGAGAAAAACTGTTTTTT
length: 15; D: .; V: TRBV7-8; J: TRBJ1-6; size: medium-sized; CDR3: CASSPSSSYNSPLHF; DNA: TGTGCCAGCAGCCCAAGTAGCTCCTATAATTCACCCCTCCACTTT
length: 13; D: TRBD1; V: TRBV29-1; J: TRBJ1-1; size: many; CDR3: CSASVTGGTEAFF; DNA: TGCAGCGCTTCAGTGACAGGGGGCACTGAAGCTTTCTTT
length: 15; D: .; V: TRBV24-1; J: TRBJ1-1; size: many; CDR3: CATSATPTENTEAFF; DNA: TGTGCCACCAGCGCCACCCCTACTGAGAACACTGAAGCTTTCTTT
length: 10; D: .; V: TRBV28; J: TRBJ2-7; size: .; CDR3: CATGQYEQYF; DNA: TGTGCCACGGGTCAGTACGAGCAGTACTTC
length: 12; D: TRBD2; V: TRBV29-1; J: TRBJ2-1; size: many; CDR3: CSARAGGSEQFF; DNA: TGCAGCGCGAGAGCGGGGGGGTCTGAGCAGTTCTTC
length: 13; D: .; V: TRBV11-2; J: TRBJ2-5; size: .; CDR3: CASSLFAGETQYF; DNA: TGTGCCAGCAGCTTATTTGCGGGGGAGACCCAGTACTTC
length: 14; D: .; V: TRBV20-1; J: TRBJ2-5; size: many; CDR3: CSARGRTQRETQYF; DNA: TGCAGTGCTAGAGGGCGGACTCAAAGGGAGACCCAGTACTTC